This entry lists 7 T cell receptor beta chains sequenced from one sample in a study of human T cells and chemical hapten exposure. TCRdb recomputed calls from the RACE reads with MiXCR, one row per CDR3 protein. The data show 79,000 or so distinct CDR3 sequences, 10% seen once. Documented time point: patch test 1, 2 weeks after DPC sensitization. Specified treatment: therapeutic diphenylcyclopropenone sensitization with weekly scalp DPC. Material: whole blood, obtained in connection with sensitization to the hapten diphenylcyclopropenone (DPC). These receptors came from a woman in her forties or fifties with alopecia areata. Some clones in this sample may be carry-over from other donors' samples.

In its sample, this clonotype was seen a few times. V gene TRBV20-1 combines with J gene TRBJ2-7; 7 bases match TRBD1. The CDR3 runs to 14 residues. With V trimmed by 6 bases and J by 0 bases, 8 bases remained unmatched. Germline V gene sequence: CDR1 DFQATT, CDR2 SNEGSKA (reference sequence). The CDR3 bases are TGCAGTGCCTTCGGTGCAGGGGGCTCCTACGAGCAGTACTTC. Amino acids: CSAFGAGGSYEQYF.

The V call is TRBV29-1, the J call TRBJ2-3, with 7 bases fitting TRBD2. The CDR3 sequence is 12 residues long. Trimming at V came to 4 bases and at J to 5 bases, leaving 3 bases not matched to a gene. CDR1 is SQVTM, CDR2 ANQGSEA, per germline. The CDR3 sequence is CSVVVAGDTQYF. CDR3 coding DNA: TGCAGCGTTGTGGTAGCGGGAGATACGCAGTATTTT.

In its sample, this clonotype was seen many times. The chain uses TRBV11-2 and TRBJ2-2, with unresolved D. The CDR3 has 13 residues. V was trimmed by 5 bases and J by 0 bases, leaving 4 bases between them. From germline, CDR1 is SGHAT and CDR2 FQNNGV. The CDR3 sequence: CASSGTNTGELFF. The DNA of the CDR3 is TGTGCCAGCAGCGGGACGAACACCGGGGAGCTGTTTTTT.

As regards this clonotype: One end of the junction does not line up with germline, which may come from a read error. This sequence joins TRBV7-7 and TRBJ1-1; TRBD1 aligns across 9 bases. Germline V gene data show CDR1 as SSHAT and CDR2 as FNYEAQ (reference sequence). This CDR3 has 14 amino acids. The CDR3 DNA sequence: TGTGCTAGCAGCCCTGGACAGGGGAGCACTGAAGCTTTCTTT. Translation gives CASSPGQGSTEAFF.

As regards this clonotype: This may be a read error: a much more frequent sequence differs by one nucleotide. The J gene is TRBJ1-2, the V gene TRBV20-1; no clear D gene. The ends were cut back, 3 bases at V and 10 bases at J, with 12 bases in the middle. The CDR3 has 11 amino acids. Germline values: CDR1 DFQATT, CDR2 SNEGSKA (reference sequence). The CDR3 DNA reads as TGCAGTGCTAGGGACCGCCATGACTACACCTTC. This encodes CSARDRHDYTF.

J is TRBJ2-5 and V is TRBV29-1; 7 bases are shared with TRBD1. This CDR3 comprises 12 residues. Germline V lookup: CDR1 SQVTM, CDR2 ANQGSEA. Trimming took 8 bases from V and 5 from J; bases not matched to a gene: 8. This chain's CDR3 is CSTRQGSETQYF. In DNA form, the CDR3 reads TGCAGCACACGACAGGGCTCGGAGACCCAGTACTTC.

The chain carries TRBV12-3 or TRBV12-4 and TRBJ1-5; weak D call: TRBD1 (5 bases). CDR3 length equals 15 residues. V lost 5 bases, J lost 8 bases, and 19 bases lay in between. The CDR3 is CASSAGTAPEKPQHF. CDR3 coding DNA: TGTGCCAGCAGTGCAGGGACGGCCCCCGAAAAGCCCCAGCATTTT.